This T cell receptor beta chain was sequenced for a study of T cell repertoires in cytomegalovirus infection. The V segment lost 4 bases and the J segment 0 bases; nucleotides outside the gene matches: 8. The CDR3 covers 17 residues. Germline V gene data show CDR1 as SGHVS and CDR2 as FQNEAQ. The sample holds many counts of this clonotype. Its cognate antigen is unknown. TCRdb ran MiXCR on the reads and lists one entry per CDR3 protein. The repertoire holds approximately 300,000 distinct CDR3 sequences, with under 35% as singletons. The receptor's source is a human donor in good health (CMV status not recorded). Some clones in this sample may be carry-over from other donors' samples. The chain carries TRBV7-8 and TRBJ1-3, with 8 bases identical to TRBD1. Sequences were derived from cultured PBMCs, sampled from culture after CMV antigen stimulation. In DNA, the CDR3 is TGTGCCAGCAGCTCCACGGACAGGGCCCACTCTGGAAACACCATATATTTT. Protein sequence: CASSSTDRAHSGNTIYF.